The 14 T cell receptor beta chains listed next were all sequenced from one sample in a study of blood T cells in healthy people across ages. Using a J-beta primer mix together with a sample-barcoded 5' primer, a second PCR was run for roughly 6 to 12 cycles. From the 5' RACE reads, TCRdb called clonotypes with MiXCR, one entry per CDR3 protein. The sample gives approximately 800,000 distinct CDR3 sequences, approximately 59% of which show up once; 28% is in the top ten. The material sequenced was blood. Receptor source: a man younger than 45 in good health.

CDR3 DNA: TGTGCCAGCAGCGTAGGTACAGGGGGTCAGCCCCAGCATTTT. Translation gives CASSVGTGGQPQHF. This rearrangement joins TRBV9 to TRBJ1-5; 8 nucleotides align to TRBD1. V was clipped by 0 bases and J by 6 bases; unmatched bases: 2. The CDR3 extends over 14 amino acids. The germline V gene has CDR1 SGDLS and CDR2 YYNGEE.

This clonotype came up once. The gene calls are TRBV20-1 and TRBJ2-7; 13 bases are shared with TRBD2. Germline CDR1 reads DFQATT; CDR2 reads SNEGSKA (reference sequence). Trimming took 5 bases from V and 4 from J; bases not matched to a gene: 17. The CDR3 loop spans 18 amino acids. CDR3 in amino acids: CSADTSGGVAAGLYEQYF. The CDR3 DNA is TGCAGTGCTGATACTAGCGGGGGGGTCGCTGCTGGCCTGTACGAGCAGTACTTC.

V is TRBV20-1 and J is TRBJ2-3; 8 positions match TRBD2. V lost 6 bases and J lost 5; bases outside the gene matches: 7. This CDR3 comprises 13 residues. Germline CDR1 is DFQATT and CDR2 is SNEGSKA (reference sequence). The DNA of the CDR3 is TGCAGTGCCCCGAGCGGGGGAGTAGATACGCAGTATTTT. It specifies CSAPSGGVDTQYF.

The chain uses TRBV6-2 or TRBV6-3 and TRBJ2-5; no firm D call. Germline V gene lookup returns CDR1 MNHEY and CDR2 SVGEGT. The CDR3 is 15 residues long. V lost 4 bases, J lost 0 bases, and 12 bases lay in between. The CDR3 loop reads CASSFQTPYQETQYF. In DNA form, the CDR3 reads TGTGCCAGCAGTTTCCAGACTCCGTACCAAGAGACCCAGTACTTC.

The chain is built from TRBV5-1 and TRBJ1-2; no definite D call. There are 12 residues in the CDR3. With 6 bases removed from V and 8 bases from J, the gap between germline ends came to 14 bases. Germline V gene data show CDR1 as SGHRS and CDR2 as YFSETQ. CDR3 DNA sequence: TGCGCCAGCACCATCGACGGAGGAGGCTACACCTTC. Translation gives CASTIDGGGYTF.

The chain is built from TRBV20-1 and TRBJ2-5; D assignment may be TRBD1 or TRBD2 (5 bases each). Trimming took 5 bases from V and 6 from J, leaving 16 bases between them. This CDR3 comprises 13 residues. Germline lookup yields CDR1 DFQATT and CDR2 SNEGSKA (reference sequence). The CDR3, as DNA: TGCAGTGCTGGCCGGGACGCCGGAAAGACCCAGTACTTC. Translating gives CSAGRDAGKTQYF.

CDR3: CAISESTGQAYEQYF. The CDR3 region has the DNA TGTGCCATCAGTGAGTCAACGGGACAGGCCTACGAGCAGTACTTC. The chain is built from TRBV10-3 and TRBJ2-7; the match to TRBD1 covers 8 bases. Per the germline V gene, CDR1 is ENHRY and CDR2 is SYGVKD. The CDR3 has 15 residues. Trimming removed 0 bases from V and 2 bases from J; junction bases left unmatched: 3.

The CDR3 region has the DNA TGCAGTGCTAGCGTCAGGGGCGACTATGGCTACACCTTC. Residues: CSASVRGDYGYTF. The rearrangement uses TRBV20-1 and TRBJ1-2, with D tentatively TRBD1 (6 bases). From germline, CDR1 is DFQATT and CDR2 SNEGSKA (reference sequence). V was clipped by 3 bases and J by 3 bases, with 11 bases between them. The CDR3 loop spans 13 amino acids.

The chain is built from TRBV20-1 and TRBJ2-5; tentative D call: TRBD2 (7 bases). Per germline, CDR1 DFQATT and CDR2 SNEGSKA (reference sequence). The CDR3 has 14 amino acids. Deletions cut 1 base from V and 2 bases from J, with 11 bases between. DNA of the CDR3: TGCAGTGCTAGAGGGGAGGGGGTTCAAGAGACCCAGTACTTC. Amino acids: CSARGEGVQETQYF.

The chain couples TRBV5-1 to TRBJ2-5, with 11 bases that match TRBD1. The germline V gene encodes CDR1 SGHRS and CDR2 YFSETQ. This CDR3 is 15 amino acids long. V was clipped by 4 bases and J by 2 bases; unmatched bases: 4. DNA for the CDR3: TGCGCCAGCAGCACGGGACAGGGGGGGCAAGAGACCCAGTACTTC. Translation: CASSTGQGGQETQYF.

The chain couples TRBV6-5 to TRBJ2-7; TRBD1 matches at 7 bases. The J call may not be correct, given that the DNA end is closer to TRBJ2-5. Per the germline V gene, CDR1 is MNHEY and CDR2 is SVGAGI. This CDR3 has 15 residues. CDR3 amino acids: CASSERQGKGETQYF. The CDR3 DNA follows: TGTGCCAGCAGCGAGCGACAGGGCAAGGGCGAGACCCAGTACTTC.

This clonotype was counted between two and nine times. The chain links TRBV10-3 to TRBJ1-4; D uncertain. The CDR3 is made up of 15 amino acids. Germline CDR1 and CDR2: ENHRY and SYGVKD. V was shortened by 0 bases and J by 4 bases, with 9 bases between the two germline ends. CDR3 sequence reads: CAISESTGRNEKLFF. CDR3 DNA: TGTGCCATCAGTGAGTCAACGGGCCGTAATGAAAAACTGTTTTTT.

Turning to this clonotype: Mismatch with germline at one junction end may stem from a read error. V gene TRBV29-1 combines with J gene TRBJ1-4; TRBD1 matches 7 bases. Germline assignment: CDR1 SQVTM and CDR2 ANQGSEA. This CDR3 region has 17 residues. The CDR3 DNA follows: TGCAGCGTGGAAGGGGGCGCCCCACGGTCTGGTAGTGAGAAACTGTTTTTT. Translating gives CSVEGGAPRSGSEKLFF.

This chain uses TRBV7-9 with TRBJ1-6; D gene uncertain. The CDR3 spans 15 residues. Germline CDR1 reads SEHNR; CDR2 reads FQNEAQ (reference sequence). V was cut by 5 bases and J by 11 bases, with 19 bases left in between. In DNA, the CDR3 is TGTGCCAGCAGCCGAACAAGCGGATCGCGAACACCCCTCCACTTT. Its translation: CASSRTSGSRTPLHF.